These T cell receptor beta chains were read from a single sample in a study of CD8 T cells in Susac syndrome. TCRdb reprocessed the immunoSEQ multiplex PCR reads via MiXCR and lists one record per CDR3 protein. Here the sample spans hundreds of thousands of distinct CDR3 sequences, approximately 85% being singletons. Sequenced material: CD8+ T cells from PBMCs. The receptors were gathered from a human donor with multiple sclerosis. Both conserved end residues are part of each CDR3. D genes are given only for firm matches. Size is omitted from some rows. Given values are once, few, many or a class for expanded clones.

abundance: NA; v_gene: TRBV20-1; d_gene: TRBD2; j_gene: TRBJ2-3; CDR3nt: TGCAGTGCTAGCCCGATCCTTGCGGGAGAAGCAGATACGCAGTATTTT; CDR3aa: CSASPILAGEADTQYF
abundance: NA; v_gene: TRBV6-2/TRBV6-3; d_gene: NA; j_gene: TRBJ2-1; CDR3nt: TGTGCCAGCAGTCACCCTCTAAGGTTACTCCGGACAGAGCGTCATGAGCAGTTCTTC; CDR3aa: CASSHPLRLLRTERHEQFF
abundance: NA; v_gene: TRBV7-8; d_gene: NA; j_gene: TRBJ1-1; CDR3nt: TGTGCCAGCAGCGGGAGGGGGGGACCGGCGAACACTGAAGCTTTCTTT; CDR3aa: CASSGRGGPANTEAFF
abundance: NA; v_gene: TRBV28; d_gene: TRBD2; j_gene: TRBJ2-3; CDR3nt: TGTGCCAGCAGTTTATTCCCCGGGACTAGCGGGACTAGCACAGATACGCAGTATTTT; CDR3aa: CASSLFPGTSGTSTDTQYF
abundance: NA; v_gene: TRBV10-3; d_gene: TRBD2; j_gene: TRBJ2-7; CDR3nt: TGTGCCATCAGTGAGTCCACCGGACTAGCTCGCGAGCAGTACTTC; CDR3aa: CAISESTGLAREQYF
abundance: NA; v_gene: TRBV5-4; d_gene: TRBD2; j_gene: TRBJ2-3; CDR3nt: TGTGGCAGCCGGGGGGATCACTACACAGATACGCAGTATTTT; CDR3aa: CGSRGDHYTDTQYF
abundance: NA; v_gene: TRBV27; d_gene: NA; j_gene: TRBJ1-1; CDR3nt: TGTGCCAGCAGTTTATACAGGGTGAACACTGAAGCTTTCTTT; CDR3aa: CASSLYRVNTEAFF
abundance: NA; v_gene: TRBV20-1; d_gene: NA; j_gene: TRBJ2-7; CDR3nt: TGCAGTGCTAGGGGAGTGCGCGGCGGAGCCGTATCCTACGAGCAGTACTTC; CDR3aa: CSARGVRGGAVSYEQYF
abundance: NA; v_gene: TRBV18; d_gene: NA; j_gene: TRBJ1-6; CDR3nt: TGTGCCAGCTCACCTTCCGGCGACGGAGGCTCCTATAATTCACCCCTCCACTTT; CDR3aa: CASSPSGDGGSYNSPLHF
abundance: NA; v_gene: TRBV14; d_gene: TRBD1; j_gene: TRBJ2-1; CDR3nt: TGTGCCAGCAGCCAGGGGGACAGGGGGTCCTACAATGAGCAGTTCTTC; CDR3aa: CASSQGDRGSYNEQFF
abundance: NA; v_gene: TRBV7-6; d_gene: NA; j_gene: TRBJ1-4; CDR3nt: TGTGCCAGCAGCTTAGGCACCTCCAATGAAAAACTGTTTTTT; CDR3aa: CASSLGTSNEKLFF
abundance: NA; v_gene: TRBV5-6; d_gene: NA; j_gene: TRBJ2-1; CDR3nt: TGTGCCAGCAGCTGGGTAATAGGGGAATACAATGAGCAGTTCTTC; CDR3aa: CASSWVIGEYNEQFF
abundance: NA; v_gene: TRBV13; d_gene: NA; j_gene: TRBJ1-2; CDR3nt: TGTGCCAGCAGCTTAGGGCAGGGTCGGAACTATGTCTACACCTTC; CDR3aa: CASSLGQGRNYVYTF
abundance: few; v_gene: TRBV27; d_gene: NA; j_gene: TRBJ1-1; CDR3nt: TGTGCCAGCAGTTTGGTCGGGGGGCCGAACACTGAAGCTTTCTTT; CDR3aa: CASSLVGGPNTEAFF
abundance: NA; v_gene: TRBV21-1; d_gene: NA; j_gene: TRBJ2-3; CDR3nt: TGTGCCAGCAGCATCCGGACCCTCCGCACAGATACGCAGTATTTT; CDR3aa: CASSIRTLRTDTQYF
abundance: NA; v_gene: TRBV6-5; d_gene: NA; j_gene: TRBJ2-7; CDR3nt: TGTGCCAGCAGTTACGGGCCAACCTACGAGCAGTACTTC; CDR3aa: CASSYGPTYEQYF
abundance: once; v_gene: TRBV9; d_gene: TRBD2; j_gene: TRBJ2-3; CDR3nt: TGTGCCAGCAGCGTAGGGACTAGCGGGGGGATTAGCACAGATACGCAGTATTTT; CDR3aa: CASSVGTSGGISTDTQYF
abundance: NA; v_gene: TRBV4-3; d_gene: TRBD2; j_gene: TRBJ2-7; CDR3nt: TGCGCCAGCAGCCAAGGAAGCGGGAGGCCGCTCTACGAGCAGTACTTC; CDR3aa: CASSQGSGRPLYEQYF
abundance: NA; v_gene: TRBV27; d_gene: NA; j_gene: TRBJ2-1; CDR3nt: TGTGCCAGCAGTCAACTTCCGAGCTCCTACAATGAGCAGTTCTTC; CDR3aa: CASSQLPSSYNEQFF
abundance: NA; v_gene: TRBV20-1; d_gene: NA; j_gene: TRBJ2-1; CDR3nt: TGCAGTGCTAGAGAGCCCGGCCTCTACAATGAGCAGTTCTTC; CDR3aa: CSAREPGLYNEQFF
abundance: NA; v_gene: TRBV6-1; d_gene: NA; j_gene: TRBJ2-5; CDR3nt: TGTGCCAGCAGTGAAGCAGTGGCCCTCCAAGAGACCCAGTACTTC; CDR3aa: CASSEAVALQETQYF
abundance: NA; v_gene: TRBV6-2/TRBV6-3; d_gene: TRBD2; j_gene: TRBJ2-6; CDR3nt: TGTGCCAGCATCCCCCAGCGGGAGGGCTTCTCTGGGGCCAACGTCCTGACTTTC; CDR3aa: CASIPQREGFSGANVLTF
abundance: NA; v_gene: TRBV6-6; d_gene: TRBD1; j_gene: TRBJ2-3; CDR3nt: TGTGCCAGCAGTTCAGGGGGCGCATCAGATACGCAGTATTTT; CDR3aa: CASSSGGASDTQYF
abundance: once; v_gene: TRBV6-2/TRBV6-3; d_gene: NA; j_gene: TRBJ2-1; CDR3nt: TGTGCCAGCGGGTGGGGCTCCTACAATGAGCAGTTCTTC; CDR3aa: CASGWGSYNEQFF
abundance: NA; v_gene: TRBV20-1; d_gene: NA; j_gene: TRBJ1-2; CDR3nt: TGCACTGCCGAGGGGATGCAGTATGGCTACACCTTC; CDR3aa: CTAEGMQYGYTF
abundance: NA; v_gene: TRBV7-2; d_gene: TRBD2; j_gene: TRBJ2-1; CDR3nt: TGTGCCAGCGCCCCTGCCGGGACTAGAGAATCCTATGAGCAGTTCTTC; CDR3aa: CASAPAGTRESYEQFF
abundance: NA; v_gene: TRBV28; d_gene: TRBD1; j_gene: TRBJ2-7; CDR3nt: TGTGCCAGCAGTACCCGGGACAGGGGAAACGAGCAGTACTTC; CDR3aa: CASSTRDRGNEQYF
abundance: NA; v_gene: TRBV20-1; d_gene: TRBD2; j_gene: TRBJ2-5; CDR3nt: TGCAGTGCTAGAGTGTACCTTGGGACTAGCGGGTCCAGGCCGTCGGAGACCCAGTACTTC; CDR3aa: CSARVYLGTSGSRPSETQYF
abundance: NA; v_gene: TRBV28; d_gene: NA; j_gene: TRBJ1-1; CDR3nt: TGTGCCACCTGGGGCCCGATGAACACTGAAGCTTTCTTT; CDR3aa: CATWGPMNTEAFF
abundance: few; v_gene: TRBV29-1; d_gene: NA; j_gene: TRBJ2-7; CDR3nt: TGCAGCGTTAATGGGCTGAACTACGAGCAGTATTTC; CDR3aa: CSVNGLNYEQYF
abundance: NA; v_gene: TRBV5-1; d_gene: TRBD2; j_gene: TRBJ2-3; CDR3nt: TGCGCCAGCAGCCCCGGACTAGCGGGAGAAGGGGGTACGCAGTATTTT; CDR3aa: CASSPGLAGEGGTQYF
abundance: NA; v_gene: TRBV20-1; d_gene: TRBD2; j_gene: TRBJ2-1; CDR3nt: TGCAGTGCTTGGACTAGCGGGGACTACAATGAGCAGTTCTTC; CDR3aa: CSAWTSGDYNEQFF
abundance: NA; v_gene: TRBV12-3/TRBV12-4; d_gene: NA; j_gene: TRBJ1-5; CDR3nt: TGTGCCAGCAGTCCCGGGGGCGGGGGGACCGCAGATACGCAGCATTTT; CDR3aa: CASSPGGGGTADTQHF
abundance: NA; v_gene: TRBV28; d_gene: NA; j_gene: TRBJ1-5; CDR3nt: TGTGCCAGCAGTTTGGGACCTGGGGATAGCAATCAGCCCCAGCATTTT; CDR3aa: CASSLGPGDSNQPQHF
abundance: NA; v_gene: TRBV6-2/TRBV6-3; d_gene: NA; j_gene: TRBJ2-7; CDR3nt: TGTGCCAGCAGTACGTCCGACAGCAACTTTAATTCCAGCTGGGGACACGAGCAGTACTTC; CDR3aa: CASSTSDSNFNSSWGHEQYF
abundance: NA; v_gene: TRBV27; d_gene: NA; j_gene: TRBJ2-3; CDR3nt: TGTGCCAGCAGTCATTGGGGACCGTCCACAGATACGCAGTATTTT; CDR3aa: CASSHWGPSTDTQYF
abundance: NA; v_gene: TRBV19; d_gene: TRBD1; j_gene: TRBJ1-1; CDR3nt: TGTGCCAGTAGAGTCGGGACAGGGGGGCGAACTGAAGCTTTCTTT; CDR3aa: CASRVGTGGRTEAFF
abundance: NA; v_gene: TRBV6-2/TRBV6-3; d_gene: NA; j_gene: TRBJ2-3; CDR3nt: TGTGCCAGCAGCTACCGGGACCAATACAGAAATACGCAGTATTTT; CDR3aa: CASSYRDQYRNTQYF
abundance: NA; v_gene: TRBV20-1; d_gene: NA; j_gene: TRBJ2-2; CDR3nt: TGCAGTGCCGCGAGAAGGGGCACCGGGGAGCTGTTTTTT; CDR3aa: CSAARRGTGELFF
abundance: NA; v_gene: TRBV30; d_gene: NA; j_gene: TRBJ2-1; CDR3nt: TGTGCCTGGAGTCAGGGGACTGAGCAGTTCTTC; CDR3aa: CAWSQGTEQFF
abundance: NA; v_gene: TRBV15; d_gene: NA; j_gene: TRBJ1-2; CDR3nt: TGTGCCACCAGCAGAGAATCGGGACTGGGGTATGGCTACACCTTC; CDR3aa: CATSRESGLGYGYTF
abundance: NA; v_gene: TRBV3-1; d_gene: NA; j_gene: TRBJ2-7; CDR3nt: TGTGCCAGCGGCCAAGAAAACAGACCCTACGAGCAGTACTTC; CDR3aa: CASGQENRPYEQYF
abundance: NA; v_gene: TRBV20-1; d_gene: NA; j_gene: TRBJ2-3; CDR3nt: TGCAGTGCCAGATCGACAGATACGCAGTATTTT; CDR3aa: CSARSTDTQYF
abundance: NA; v_gene: TRBV5-1; d_gene: NA; j_gene: TRBJ1-1; CDR3nt: TGCGCCAGTAGAAGCGACACTGAAGCTTTCTTT; CDR3aa: CASRSDTEAFF
abundance: NA; v_gene: TRBV7-6; d_gene: NA; j_gene: TRBJ1-4; CDR3nt: TGTGCCAGCAGCTTAGCAGGGGGAGGGGAAAAACTGTTTTTT; CDR3aa: CASSLAGGGEKLFF
abundance: NA; v_gene: TRBV30; d_gene: TRBD1; j_gene: TRBJ2-7; CDR3nt: TGTGCCTGGGACAGAGGGACAGGGATGTTACACGAGCAGTACTTC; CDR3aa: CAWDRGTGMLHEQYF
abundance: NA; v_gene: TRBV6-2/TRBV6-3; d_gene: NA; j_gene: TRBJ1-1; CDR3nt: TGTGCCAGCAGTTACGATGTCCCGAACACTGAAGCTTTCTTT; CDR3aa: CASSYDVPNTEAFF
abundance: NA; v_gene: TRBV9; d_gene: NA; j_gene: TRBJ2-7; CDR3nt: TGTGCCAGCAGCGTCGGCGGGATGAGCTCCTACGAGCAGTACTTC; CDR3aa: CASSVGGMSSYEQYF
abundance: few; v_gene: TRBV20-1; d_gene: TRBD1; j_gene: TRBJ2-7; CDR3nt: TGCAGTGCCCCTAACAGGGGTCACTACGAGCAGTACTTC; CDR3aa: CSAPNRGHYEQYF
abundance: NA; v_gene: TRBV28; d_gene: TRBD1; j_gene: TRBJ2-7; CDR3nt: TGTGCCAGCAGTCCTTTACTCCCGGGACAGGGGGCTCACGAGCAGTACTTC; CDR3aa: CASSPLLPGQGAHEQYF
abundance: NA; v_gene: TRBV28; d_gene: NA; j_gene: TRBJ1-1; CDR3nt: TGTGCCAGCAGTCCACCCACGATCACTGAAGCTTTCTTT; CDR3aa: CASSPPTITEAFF
abundance: few; v_gene: TRBV18; d_gene: NA; j_gene: TRBJ1-5; CDR3nt: TGTGCCAGCTCACCAGGGAGCAGCAATCAGCCCCAGCATTTT; CDR3aa: CASSPGSSNQPQHF
abundance: NA; v_gene: TRBV11-2; d_gene: NA; j_gene: TRBJ1-1; CDR3nt: TGTGCCAGCAGCTGGGGGGTCAGTAACACTGAAGCTTTCTTT; CDR3aa: CASSWGVSNTEAFF
abundance: NA; v_gene: TRBV28; d_gene: NA; j_gene: TRBJ2-7; CDR3nt: TGTGCCAGCAGTTTGGGGGCAGCGAAATCCTACGAGCAGTACTTC; CDR3aa: CASSLGAAKSYEQYF
abundance: once; v_gene: TRBV28; d_gene: TRBD1; j_gene: TRBJ2-3; CDR3nt: TGTGCCAGCAGTCCTGGACAGGGGACTCGCACAGATACGCAGTATTTT; CDR3aa: CASSPGQGTRTDTQYF